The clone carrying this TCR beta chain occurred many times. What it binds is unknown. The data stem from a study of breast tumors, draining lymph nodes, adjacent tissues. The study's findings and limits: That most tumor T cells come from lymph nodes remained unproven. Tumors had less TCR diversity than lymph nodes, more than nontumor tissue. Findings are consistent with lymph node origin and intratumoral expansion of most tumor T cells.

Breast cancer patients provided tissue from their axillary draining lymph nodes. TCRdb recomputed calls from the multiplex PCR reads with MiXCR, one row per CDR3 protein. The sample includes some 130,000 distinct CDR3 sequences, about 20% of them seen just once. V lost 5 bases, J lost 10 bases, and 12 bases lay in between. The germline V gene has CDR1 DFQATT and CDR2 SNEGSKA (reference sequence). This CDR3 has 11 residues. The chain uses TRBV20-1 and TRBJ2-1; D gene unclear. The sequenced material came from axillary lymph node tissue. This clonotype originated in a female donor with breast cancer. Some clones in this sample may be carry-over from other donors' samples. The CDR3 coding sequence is TGCAGTGCTTCCCTTGCGATAGAGCAGTTCTTC. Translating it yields CSASLAIEQFF.